Below are 11 T cell receptor beta chains sequenced from a single sample in a study of CD8 T cells in Susac syndrome. Random hexamers were used to reverse transcribe an amount of about 0.5 to 1 ug RNA. TCRdb reprocessed the immunoSEQ multiplex PCR reads via MiXCR and lists one record per CDR3 protein. Here the sample spans about 180,000 distinct CDR3 sequences, under 97% being singletons. Material: CD4+ T cells from PBMCs. The receptor set was obtained from a human donor with multiple sclerosis.

J is TRBJ2-1 and V is TRBV28; 15 bases line up with TRBD2. The V and J ends lost 3 bases and 6 bases, in that order; junction bases with no gene match: 12. The V gene's germline CDR1 is MDHEN and CDR2 SYDVKM. This CDR3 has 19 amino acids. The CDR3 region is CASSLSGLAGGSNLNEQFF. The CDR3, as DNA: TGTGCCAGCAGTTTGTCGGGACTAGCGGGGGGTAGCAACCTCAATGAGCAGTTCTTC.

The chain joins TRBV18 to TRBJ1-2; D gene ambiguous. CDR1 is KGHSH and CDR2 is LQKENI in the germline V gene. Trimming stripped 2 bases from V and 8 bases from J, with 12 bases between. CDR3 size: 13 residues. CDR3 DNA: TGTGCCAGCTCACCAAAGACAAACGGGGGCTACACCTTC. It codes for CASSPKTNGGYTF. The whole variable domain, remainder taken from reference TRBV18 and TRBJ1-2, is NAGVMQNPRHLVRRRGQEARLRCSPMKGHSHVYWYRQLPEEGLKFMVYLQKENIIDESGMPKERFSAEFPKEGPSILRIQQVVRGDSAAYFCASSPKTNGGYTFGSGTRLTVV.

The genes are TRBV20-1 and TRBJ2-1; 12 bases fit TRBD2. CDR1 and CDR2 from the germline V gene are DFQATT and SNEGSKA (reference sequence). J was trimmed by 9 bases and V by 6 bases; bases with no gene match: 12. The CDR3 is 15 amino acids. The CDR3 loop reads CSATRTSGVVSEQFF. The CDR3 DNA reads as TGCAGTGCCACCAGGACTAGCGGGGTAGTCTCTGAGCAGTTCTTC.

The chain links TRBV5-1 to TRBJ2-7; possible D gene TRBD1, 6 bases. The germline V and J ends were trimmed by 2 bases and 0 bases, with 18 bases remaining between them. The CDR3 has 17 amino acids. Germline lookup yields CDR1 SGHRS and CDR2 YFSETQ. CDR3 amino acids: CASSLPKGRDISYEQYF. DNA of the CDR3: TGCGCCAGCAGCTTACCTAAAGGCCGGGACATCTCCTACGAGCAGTACTTC. The full variable domain, in which reference TRBV5-1 and TRBJ2-7 provide the parts outside the CDR3, is KAGVTQTPRYLIKTRGQQVTLSCSPISGHRSVSWYQQTPGQGLQFLFEYFSETQRNKGNFPGRFSGRQFSNSRSEMNVSTLELGDSALYLCASSLPKGRDISYEQYFGPGTRLTVT.

The chain is built from TRBV3-1 and TRBJ1-6; 12 bases line up with TRBD1. V was pared by 2 bases and J by 10 bases, with 3 bases of the junction left unmatched. From germline, CDR1 is LGHDT and CDR2 YNNKEL (reference sequence). This CDR3 has 15 residues. The CDR3, as DNA: TGTGCCAGCAGCCAACCGGGACAGGGGGCCTCACCCCTCCACTTT. It codes for CASSQPGQGASPLHF.

The chain combines TRBV29-1 with TRBJ1-1; no clear D. The V gene lost 4 bases and the J gene lost 1 base, with 4 bases spanning the gap. The CDR3 length is 11 residues. CDR1 and CDR2 (germline): SQVTM, ANQGSEA. CDR3 bases: TGCAGCGTTGGTAAGAACACTGAAGCTTTCTTT. Amino acid sequence: CSVGKNTEAFF.

This sequence joins TRBV20-1 and TRBJ1-4, with D possibly being TRBD1 (6 bases). This CDR3 region has 13 residues. Germline V CDR1 and CDR2: DFQATT, SNEGSKA (reference sequence). Trimming removed 3 bases from V and 8 bases from J, with 13 bases in between. CDR3 sequence: CSASFRGGEKLFF. CDR3 in DNA: TGCAGTGCTAGCTTCAGGGGAGGCGAAAAACTGTTTTTT.

The rearrangement links TRBV4-3 to TRBJ1-2; 11 bases are a match to TRBD1. CDR3 length equals 15 residues. After removal of 2 bases from V and 7 bases from J, the junction contained 6 bases not matched to a gene. CDR1 is LGHNA and CDR2 is YSLEER in the germline V gene. CDR3 residues: CASSQSGQGVGGYTF. Written as DNA, the CDR3 is TGCGCCAGCAGCCAATCGGGACAGGGGGTCGGTGGCTACACCTTC.

This chain uses TRBV7-9 with TRBJ1-5, with unresolved D. The V end was cut by 1 base, the J end by 10 bases, with 11 bases between. The germline CDR1 and CDR2 sequences are SEHNR and FQNEAQ (reference sequence). The CDR3 is 13 amino acids. CDR3 sequence: CASSLGTERPQHF. In nucleotides, the CDR3 is TGTGCCAGCAGCTTAGGGACCGAACGTCCCCAGCATTTT.

The chain joins TRBV5-1 to TRBJ2-1, with D uncertain. CDR1 is SGHRS, CDR2 YFSETQ, per germline. The CDR3 contains 11 residues. Trimming cost V 2 bases and J 6 bases, with 3 bases left between them. The CDR3 reads CASSFANEQFF. In DNA, the CDR3 is TGCGCCAGCAGCTTTGCCAATGAGCAGTTCTTC.

The V and J genes are TRBV29-1 and TRBJ1-1, with D perhaps matching TRBD1 (5 bases). This CDR3 has 10 residues. CDR1 and CDR2 from the germline V gene are SQVTM and ANQGSEA. CDR3 DNA sequence: TGCAGTGGGGTTGGGGCCGGAGCTTTCTTT. The encoded protein is CSGVGAGAFF.